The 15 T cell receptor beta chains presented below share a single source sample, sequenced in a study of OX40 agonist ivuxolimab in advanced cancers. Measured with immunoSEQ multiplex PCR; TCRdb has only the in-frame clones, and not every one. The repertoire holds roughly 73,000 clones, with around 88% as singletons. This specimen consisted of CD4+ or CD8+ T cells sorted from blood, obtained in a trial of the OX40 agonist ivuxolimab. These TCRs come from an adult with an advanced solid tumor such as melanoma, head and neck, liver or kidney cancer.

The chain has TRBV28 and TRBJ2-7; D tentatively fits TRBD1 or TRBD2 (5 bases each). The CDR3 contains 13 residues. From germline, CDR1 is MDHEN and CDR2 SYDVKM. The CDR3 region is CATGRGVTYEQYF. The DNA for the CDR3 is TGTGCTACAGGTCGAGGGGTTACCTACGAGCAGTACTTC.

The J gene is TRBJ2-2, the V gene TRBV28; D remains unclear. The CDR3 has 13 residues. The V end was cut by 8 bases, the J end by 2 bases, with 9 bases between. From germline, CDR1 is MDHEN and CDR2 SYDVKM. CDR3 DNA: TGTGCCAGCTGGACGGTAAACACCGGGGAGCTGTTTTTT. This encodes CASWTVNTGELFF.

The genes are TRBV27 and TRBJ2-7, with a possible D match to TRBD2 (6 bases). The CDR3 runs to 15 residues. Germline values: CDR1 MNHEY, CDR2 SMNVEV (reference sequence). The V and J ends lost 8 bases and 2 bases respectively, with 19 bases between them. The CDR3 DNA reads TGTGCCAGCTCCCAAACGGGAGTCCGTCCCTACGAGCAGTACTTC. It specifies CASSQTGVRPYEQYF.

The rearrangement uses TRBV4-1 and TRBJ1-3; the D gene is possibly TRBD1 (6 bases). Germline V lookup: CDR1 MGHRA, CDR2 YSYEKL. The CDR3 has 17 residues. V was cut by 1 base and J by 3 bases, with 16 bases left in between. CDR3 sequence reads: CASSQGVARTDGNTIYF. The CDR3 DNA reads TGCGCCAGCAGCCAAGGAGTCGCCAGGACAGATGGAAACACCATATATTTT.

In DNA form, the CDR3 reads TGTGCCAGCAGTTCCCGTTCAACAGGGCTCACCGGGGAGCTGTTTTTT. Protein product: CASSSRSTGLTGELFF. The V call is TRBV28, the J call TRBJ2-2; D is possibly TRBD1 (6 bases). The ends were cut back, 4 bases at V and 4 bases at J, with 16 bases in the middle. Germline V gene sequence: CDR1 MDHEN, CDR2 SYDVKM. The CDR3 runs 16 residues.

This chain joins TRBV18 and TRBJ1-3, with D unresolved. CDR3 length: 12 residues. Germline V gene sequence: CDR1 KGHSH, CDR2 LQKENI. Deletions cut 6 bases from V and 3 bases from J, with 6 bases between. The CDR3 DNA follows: TGTGCCAGCTCGCTCGATGGAAACACCATATATTTT. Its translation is CASSLDGNTIYF. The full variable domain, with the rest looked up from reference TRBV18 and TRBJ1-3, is NAGVMQNPRHLVRRRGQEARLRCSPMKGHSHVYWYRQLPEEGLKFMVYLQKENIIDESGMPKERFSAEFPKEGPSILRIQQVVRGDSAAYFCASSLDGNTIYFGEGSWLTVV.

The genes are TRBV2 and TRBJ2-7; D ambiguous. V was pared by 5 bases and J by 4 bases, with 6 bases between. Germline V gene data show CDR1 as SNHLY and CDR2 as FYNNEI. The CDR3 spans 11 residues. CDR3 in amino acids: CASSLTYEQYF. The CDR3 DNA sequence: TGTGCCAGCAGTTTAACTTACGAGCAGTACTTC.

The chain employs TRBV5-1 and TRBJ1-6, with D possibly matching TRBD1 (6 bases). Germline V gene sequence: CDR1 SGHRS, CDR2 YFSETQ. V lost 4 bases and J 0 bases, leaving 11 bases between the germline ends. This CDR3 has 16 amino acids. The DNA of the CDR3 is TGCGCCAGCAGCCTCTCGGACAGCTCCTATAATTCACCCCTCCACTTT. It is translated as CASSLSDSSYNSPLHF.

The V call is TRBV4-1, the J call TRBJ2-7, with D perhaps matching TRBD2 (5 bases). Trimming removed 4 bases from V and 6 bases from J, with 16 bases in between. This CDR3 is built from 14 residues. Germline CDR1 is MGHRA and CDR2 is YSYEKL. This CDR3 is CASSREREFSEQYF. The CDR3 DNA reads TGCGCCAGCAGCCGGGAGAGGGAGTTTTCCGAGCAGTACTTC.

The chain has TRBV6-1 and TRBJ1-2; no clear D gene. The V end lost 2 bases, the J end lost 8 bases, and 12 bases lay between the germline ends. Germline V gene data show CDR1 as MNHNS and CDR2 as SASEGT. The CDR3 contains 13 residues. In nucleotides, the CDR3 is TGTGCCAGCAGTGAAAGCTCATCGAGGGGCTACACCTTC. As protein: CASSESSSRGYTF.

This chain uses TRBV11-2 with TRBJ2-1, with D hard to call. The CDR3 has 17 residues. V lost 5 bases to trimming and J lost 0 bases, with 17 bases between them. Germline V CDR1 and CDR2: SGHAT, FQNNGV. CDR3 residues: CASSPLLSLVSYNEQFF. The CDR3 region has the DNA TGTGCCAGCAGCCCACTTCTGTCGCTAGTCTCCTACAATGAGCAGTTCTTC.

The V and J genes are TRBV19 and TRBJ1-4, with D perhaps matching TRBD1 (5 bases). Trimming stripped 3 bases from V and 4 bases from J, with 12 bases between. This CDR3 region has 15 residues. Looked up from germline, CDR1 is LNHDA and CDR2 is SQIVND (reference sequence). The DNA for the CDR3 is TGTGCCAGTAGTATCTCGGGGCTTTATAATGAAAAACTGTTTTTT. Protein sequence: CASSISGLYNEKLFF.

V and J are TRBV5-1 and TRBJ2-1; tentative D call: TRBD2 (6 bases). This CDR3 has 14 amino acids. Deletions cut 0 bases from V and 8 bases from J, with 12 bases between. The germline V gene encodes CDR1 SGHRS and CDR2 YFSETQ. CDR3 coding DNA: TGCGCCAGCAGCTTGGGCATCTCGGGGGATGAGCAGTTCTTC. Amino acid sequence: CASSLGISGDEQFF. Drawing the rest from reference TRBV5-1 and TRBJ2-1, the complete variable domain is KAGVTQTPRYLIKTRGQQVTLSCSPISGHRSVSWYQQTPGQGLQFLFEYFSETQRNKGNFPGRFSGRQFSNSRSEMNVSTLELGDSALYLCASSLGISGDEQFFGPGTRLTVL.

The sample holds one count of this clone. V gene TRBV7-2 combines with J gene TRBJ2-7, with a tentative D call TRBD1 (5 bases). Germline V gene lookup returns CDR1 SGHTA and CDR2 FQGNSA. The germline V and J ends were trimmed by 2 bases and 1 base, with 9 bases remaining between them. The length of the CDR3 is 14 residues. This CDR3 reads CASSLRRESYEQYF. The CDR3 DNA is TGTGCCAGCAGCTTACGCAGGGAATCCTACGAGCAGTACTTC.

The CDR3 spells CASSQDASYNEQFF. CDR3 DNA sequence: TGTGCCAGCAGCCAAGATGCGAGTTACAATGAGCAGTTCTTC. This rearrangement joins TRBV14 to TRBJ2-1, with unresolved D. CDR1 is SGHDN, CDR2 FVKESK, per germline. The CDR3 runs to 14 residues. V dropped 0 bases and J dropped 4 bases, with 7 bases sitting between them.